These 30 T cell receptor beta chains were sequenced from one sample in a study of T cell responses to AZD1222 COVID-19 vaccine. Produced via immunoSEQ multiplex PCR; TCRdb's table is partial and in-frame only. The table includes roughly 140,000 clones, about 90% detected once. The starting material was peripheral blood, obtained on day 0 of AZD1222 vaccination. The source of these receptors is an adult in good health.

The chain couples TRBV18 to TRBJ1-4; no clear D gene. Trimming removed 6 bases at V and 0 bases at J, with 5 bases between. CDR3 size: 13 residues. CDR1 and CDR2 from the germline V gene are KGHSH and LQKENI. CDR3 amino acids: CASSSPTNEKLFF. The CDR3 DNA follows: TGTGCCAGCTCGAGCCCAACTAATGAAAAACTGTTTTTT.

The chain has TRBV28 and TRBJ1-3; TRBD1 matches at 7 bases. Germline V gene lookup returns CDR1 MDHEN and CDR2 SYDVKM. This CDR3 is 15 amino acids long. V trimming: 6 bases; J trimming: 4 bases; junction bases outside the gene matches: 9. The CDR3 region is CASSLEGAGGNTIYF. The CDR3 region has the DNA TGTGCCAGCAGCCTTGAGGGGGCGGGAGGAAACACCATATATTTT.

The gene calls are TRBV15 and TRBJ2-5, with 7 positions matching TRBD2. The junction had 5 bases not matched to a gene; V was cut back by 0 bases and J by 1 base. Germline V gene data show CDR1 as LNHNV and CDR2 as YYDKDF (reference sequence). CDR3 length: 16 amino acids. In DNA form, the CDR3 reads TGTGCCACCAGCAGAGATCCAGGACTAGTCCAAGAGACCCAGTACTTC. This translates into CATSRDPGLVQETQYF. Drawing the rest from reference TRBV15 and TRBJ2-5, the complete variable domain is DAMVIQNPRYQVTQFGKPVTLSCSQTLNHNVMYWYQQKSSQAPKLLFHYYDKDFNNEADTPDNFQSRRPNTSFCFLDIRSPGLGDTAMYLCATSRDPGLVQETQYFGPGTRLLVL.

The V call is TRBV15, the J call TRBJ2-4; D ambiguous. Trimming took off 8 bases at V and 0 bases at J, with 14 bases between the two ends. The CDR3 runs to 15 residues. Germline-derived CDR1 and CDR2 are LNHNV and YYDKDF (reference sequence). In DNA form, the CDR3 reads TGTGCCACCGCGACTTCGGCCGTAGCCAAAAACATTCAGTACTTC. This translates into CATATSAVAKNIQYF.

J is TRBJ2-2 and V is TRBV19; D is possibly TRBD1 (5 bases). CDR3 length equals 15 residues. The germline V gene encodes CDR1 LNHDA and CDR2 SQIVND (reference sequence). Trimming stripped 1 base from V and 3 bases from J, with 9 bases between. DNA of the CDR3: TGTGCCAGTAGTATAGGTCAGGGCCACACCGGGGAGCTGTTTTTT. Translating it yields CASSIGQGHTGELFF.

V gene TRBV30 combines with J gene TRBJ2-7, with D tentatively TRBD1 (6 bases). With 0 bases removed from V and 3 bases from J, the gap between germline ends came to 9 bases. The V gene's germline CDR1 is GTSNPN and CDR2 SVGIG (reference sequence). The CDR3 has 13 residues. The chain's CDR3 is CAWSVEQGYEQYF. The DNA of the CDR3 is TGTGCCTGGAGTGTCGAACAGGGCTACGAGCAGTACTTC.

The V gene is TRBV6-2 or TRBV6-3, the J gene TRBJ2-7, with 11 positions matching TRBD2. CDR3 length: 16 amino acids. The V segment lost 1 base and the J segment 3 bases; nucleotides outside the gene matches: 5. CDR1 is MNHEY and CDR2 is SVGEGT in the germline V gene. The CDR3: CASSYFPSGRYYEQYF. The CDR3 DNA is TGTGCCAGCAGTTACTTCCCTAGCGGGAGGTACTACGAGCAGTACTTC.

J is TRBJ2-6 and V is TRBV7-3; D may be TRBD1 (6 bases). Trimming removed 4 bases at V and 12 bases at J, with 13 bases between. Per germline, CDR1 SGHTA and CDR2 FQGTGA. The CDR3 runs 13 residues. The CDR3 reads CASSSQGTTVLTF. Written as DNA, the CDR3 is TGTGCCAGCAGCTCACAGGGTACAACCGTCCTGACTTTC. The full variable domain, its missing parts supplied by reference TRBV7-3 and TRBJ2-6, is GAGVSQTPSNKVTEKGKYVELRCDPISGHTALYWYRQSLGQGPEFLIYFQGTGAADDSGLPNDRFFAVRPEGSVSTLKIQRTERGDSAVYLCASSSQGTTVLTFGAGSRLTVL.

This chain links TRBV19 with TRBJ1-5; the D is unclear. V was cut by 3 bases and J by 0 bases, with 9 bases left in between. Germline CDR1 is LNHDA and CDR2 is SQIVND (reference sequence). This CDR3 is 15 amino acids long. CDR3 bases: TGTGCCAGTAGTATCTTGGCTTATAGCAATCAGCCCCAGCATTTT. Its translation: CASSILAYSNQPQHF.

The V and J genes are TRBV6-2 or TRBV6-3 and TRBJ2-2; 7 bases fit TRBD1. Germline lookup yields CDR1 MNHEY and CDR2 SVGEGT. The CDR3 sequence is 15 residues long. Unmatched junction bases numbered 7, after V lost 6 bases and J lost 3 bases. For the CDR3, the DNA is TGTGCCAGCAGCGCCGGGACAGATCACACCGGGGAGCTGTTTTTT. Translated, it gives CASSAGTDHTGELFF.

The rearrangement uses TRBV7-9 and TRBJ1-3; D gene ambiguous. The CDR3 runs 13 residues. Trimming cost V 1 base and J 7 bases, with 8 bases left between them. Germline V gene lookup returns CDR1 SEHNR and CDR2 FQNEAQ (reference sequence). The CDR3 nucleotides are TGTGCCAGCAGCTTAGGAACCGGGAACACCATATATTTT. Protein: CASSLGTGNTIYF. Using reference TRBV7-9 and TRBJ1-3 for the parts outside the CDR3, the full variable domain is DTGVSQNPRHKITKRGQNVTFRCDPISEHNRLYWYRQTLGQGPEFLTYFQNEAQLEKSRLLSDRFSAERPKGSFSTLEIQRTEQGDSAMYLCASSLGTGNTIYFGEGSWLTVV.

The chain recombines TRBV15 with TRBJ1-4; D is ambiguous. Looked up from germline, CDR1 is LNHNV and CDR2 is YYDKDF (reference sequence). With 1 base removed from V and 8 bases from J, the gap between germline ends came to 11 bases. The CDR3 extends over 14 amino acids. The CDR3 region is CATSRVKEGEKLFF. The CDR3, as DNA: TGTGCCACCAGCAGAGTTAAGGAAGGGGAAAAACTGTTTTTT.

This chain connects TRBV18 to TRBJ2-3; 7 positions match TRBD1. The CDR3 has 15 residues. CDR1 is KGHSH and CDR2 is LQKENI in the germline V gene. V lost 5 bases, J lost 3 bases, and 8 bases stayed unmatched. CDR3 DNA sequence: TGTGCCAGCTCATCCGACAGGGTATGGACAGATACGCAGTATTTT. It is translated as CASSSDRVWTDTQYF. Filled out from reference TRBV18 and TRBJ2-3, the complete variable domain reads NAGVMQNPRHLVRRRGQEARLRCSPMKGHSHVYWYRQLPEEGLKFMVYLQKENIIDESGMPKERFSAEFPKEGPSILRIQQVVRGDSAAYFCASSSDRVWTDTQYFGPGTRLTVL.

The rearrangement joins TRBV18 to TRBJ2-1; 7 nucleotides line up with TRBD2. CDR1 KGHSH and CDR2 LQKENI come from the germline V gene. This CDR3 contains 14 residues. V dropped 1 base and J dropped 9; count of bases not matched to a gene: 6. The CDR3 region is CASSPLAGVSEQFF. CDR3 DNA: TGTGCCAGCTCACCACTCGCGGGAGTGAGTGAGCAGTTCTTC.

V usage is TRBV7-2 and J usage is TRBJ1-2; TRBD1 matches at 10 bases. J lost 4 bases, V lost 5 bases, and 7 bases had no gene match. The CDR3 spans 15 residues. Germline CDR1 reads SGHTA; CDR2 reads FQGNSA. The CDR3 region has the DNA TGTGCCAGCAGCCCCGGGACAGGGGCCCGCTATGGCTACACCTTC. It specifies CASSPGTGARYGYTF.

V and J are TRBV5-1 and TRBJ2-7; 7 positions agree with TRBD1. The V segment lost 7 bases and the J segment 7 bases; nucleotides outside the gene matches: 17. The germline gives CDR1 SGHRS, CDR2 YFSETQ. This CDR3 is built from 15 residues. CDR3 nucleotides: TGCGCCAGCGCCCTACGGGGTCAGGGGACAGAGGAGCAGTACTTC. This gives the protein CASALRGQGTEEQYF.

The CDR3 nucleotides read TGCGCCAGCGGAACGACAGGGACCCAAGAGACCCAGTACTTC. It codes for CASGTTGTQETQYF. The chain uses TRBV10-2 and TRBJ2-5, with 7 bases lining up with TRBD1. CDR1 is WSHSY and CDR2 is SAAADI in the germline V gene. This CDR3 contains 14 residues. The junction had 7 bases not matched to a gene; V was cut back by 8 bases and J by 1 base.

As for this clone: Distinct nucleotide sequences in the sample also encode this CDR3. This CDR3 is CASSIGTVNTGELFF. CDR3 coding DNA: TGTGCCAGTAGTATAGGGACAGTGAACACCGGGGAGCTGTTTTTT. The chain links TRBV19 to TRBJ2-2; D perhaps matches TRBD1 (6 bases). The V gene lost 1 base and the J gene lost 1 base, with 7 bases spanning the gap. Per germline, CDR1 LNHDA and CDR2 SQIVND (reference sequence). This CDR3 spans 15 amino acids.

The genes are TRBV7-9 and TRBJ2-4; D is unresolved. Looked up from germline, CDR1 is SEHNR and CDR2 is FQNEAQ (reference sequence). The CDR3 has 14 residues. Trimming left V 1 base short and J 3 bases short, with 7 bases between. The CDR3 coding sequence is TGTGCCAGCAGCTTAGAGAAGAGCAAAAACATTCAGTACTTC. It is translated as CASSLEKSKNIQYF.

The CDR3: CASSQQYLPGTDTQYF. CDR3 sequence (DNA): TGTGCCAGCAGTCAACAATACTTACCGGGCACAGATACGCAGTATTTT. The gene calls are TRBV2 and TRBJ2-3, with D hard to call. The ends were cut back, 5 bases at V and 1 base at J, with 16 bases in the middle. The CDR3 covers 16 residues. CDR1 is SNHLY, CDR2 FYNNEI, per germline.

This chain's CDR3 is CASSLPSSGNTIYF. For the CDR3, the DNA is TGTGCCAGCAGCTTACCAAGCTCTGGAAACACCATATATTTT. This chain links TRBV7-8 with TRBJ1-3; D uncertain. Trimming shortened V by 2 bases and J by 0 bases, and 5 bases separated the two germline ends. Germline V CDR1 and CDR2: SGHVS, FQNEAQ. The length of the CDR3 is 14 residues.

Written as DNA, the CDR3 is TGTGCCAGCAGGGGTTTTACTGGAAACACCATATATTTT. Translation: CASRGFTGNTIYF. The chain uses TRBV6-5 and TRBJ1-3; no clear D. V was clipped by 6 bases and J by 2 bases, with 8 bases between them. Germline assignment: CDR1 MNHEY and CDR2 SVGAGI. The CDR3 consists of 13 residues.

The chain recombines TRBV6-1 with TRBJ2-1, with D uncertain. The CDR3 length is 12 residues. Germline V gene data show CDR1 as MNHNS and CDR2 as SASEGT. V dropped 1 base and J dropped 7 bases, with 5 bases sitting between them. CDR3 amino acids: CASSEGSNEQFF. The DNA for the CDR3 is TGTGCCAGCAGTGAAGGATCTAATGAGCAGTTCTTC.

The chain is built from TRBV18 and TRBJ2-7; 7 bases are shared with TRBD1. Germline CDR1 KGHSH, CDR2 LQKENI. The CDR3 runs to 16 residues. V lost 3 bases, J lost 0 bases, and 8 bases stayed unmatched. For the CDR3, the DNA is TGTGCCAGCTCACCGGTTCCGGGACAGAACTCCTACGAGCAGTACTTC. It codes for CASSPVPGQNSYEQYF.

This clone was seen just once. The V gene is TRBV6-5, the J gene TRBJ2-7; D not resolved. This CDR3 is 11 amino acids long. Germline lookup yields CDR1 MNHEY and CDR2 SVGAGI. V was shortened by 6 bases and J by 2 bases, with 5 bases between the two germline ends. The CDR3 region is CASSSAYEQYF. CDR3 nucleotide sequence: TGTGCCAGCAGCAGCGCCTACGAGCAGTACTTC.

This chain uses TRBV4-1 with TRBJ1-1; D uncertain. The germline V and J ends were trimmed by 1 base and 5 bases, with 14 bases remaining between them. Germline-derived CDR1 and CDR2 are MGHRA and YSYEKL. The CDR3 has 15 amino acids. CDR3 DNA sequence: TGCGCCAGCAGCCAAGTTCGTATAAGGGCGACTGAAGCTTTCTTT. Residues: CASSQVRIRATEAFF.

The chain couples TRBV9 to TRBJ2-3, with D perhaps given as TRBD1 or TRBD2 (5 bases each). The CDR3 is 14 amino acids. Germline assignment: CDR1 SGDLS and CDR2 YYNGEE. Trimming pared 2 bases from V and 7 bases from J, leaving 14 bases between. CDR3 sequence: CASSVGVGAHTQYF. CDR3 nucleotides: TGTGCCAGCAGCGTGGGGGTAGGGGCCCATACGCAGTATTTT.

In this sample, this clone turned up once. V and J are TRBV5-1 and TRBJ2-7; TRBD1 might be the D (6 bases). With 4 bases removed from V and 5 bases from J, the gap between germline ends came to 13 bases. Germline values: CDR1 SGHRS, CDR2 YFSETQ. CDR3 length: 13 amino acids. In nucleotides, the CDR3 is TGCGCCAGCAGCGGCGACAGGTCTCACGAGCAGTACTTC. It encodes CASSGDRSHEQYF. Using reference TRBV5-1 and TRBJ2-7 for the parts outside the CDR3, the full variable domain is KAGVTQTPRYLIKTRGQQVTLSCSPISGHRSVSWYQQTPGQGLQFLFEYFSETQRNKGNFPGRFSGRQFSNSRSEMNVSTLELGDSALYLCASSGDRSHEQYFGPGTRLTVT.

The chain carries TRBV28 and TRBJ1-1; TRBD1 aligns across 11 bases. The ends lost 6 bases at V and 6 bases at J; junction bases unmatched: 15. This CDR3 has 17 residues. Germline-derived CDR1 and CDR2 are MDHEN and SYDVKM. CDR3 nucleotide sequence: TGTGCCAGCAGCCTACTTATCCTCGGGACAGGGGGAGCTGAAGCTTTCTTT. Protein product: CASSLLILGTGGAEAFF.

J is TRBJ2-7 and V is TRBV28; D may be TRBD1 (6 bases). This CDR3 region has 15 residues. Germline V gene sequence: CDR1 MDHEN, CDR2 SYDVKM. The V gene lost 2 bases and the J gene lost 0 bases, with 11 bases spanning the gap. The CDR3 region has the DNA TGTGCCAGCAGTTTAGTTCCAGGGGCCTCCTACGAGCAGTACTTC. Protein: CASSLVPGASYEQYF.